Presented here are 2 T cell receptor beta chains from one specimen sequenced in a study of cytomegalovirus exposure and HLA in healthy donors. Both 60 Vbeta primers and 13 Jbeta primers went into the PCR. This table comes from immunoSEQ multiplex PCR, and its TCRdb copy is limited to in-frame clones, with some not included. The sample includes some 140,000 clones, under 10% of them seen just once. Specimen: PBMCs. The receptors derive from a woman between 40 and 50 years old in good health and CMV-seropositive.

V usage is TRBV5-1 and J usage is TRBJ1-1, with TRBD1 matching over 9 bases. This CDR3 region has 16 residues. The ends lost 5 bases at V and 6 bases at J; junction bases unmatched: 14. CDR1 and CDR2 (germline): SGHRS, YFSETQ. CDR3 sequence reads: CASSRDRVSLLSEAFF. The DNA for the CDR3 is TGCGCCAGCAGTCGGGACAGGGTTAGTCTTTTGTCTGAAGCTTTCTTT.

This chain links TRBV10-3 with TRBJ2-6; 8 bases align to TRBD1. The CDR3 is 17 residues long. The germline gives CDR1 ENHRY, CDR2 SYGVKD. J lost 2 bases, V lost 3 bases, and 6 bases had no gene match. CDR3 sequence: CAISDRGRLAGANVLTF. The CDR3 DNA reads TGTGCCATCAGTGACAGGGGGCGCTTAGCTGGGGCCAACGTCCTGACTTTC.